The 17 T cell receptor beta chains in this list originate from one sample, sequenced in a study of tumor-infiltrating lymphocytes in primary liver carcinoma. The researchers produced TCR beta cDNA from roughly 500 ng total RNA with a constant-region primer. Three nested multiplex PCR rounds, a slightly modified ARM-PCR method, built the TCR beta libraries. Forward primers for TRBV1-TRBV30 and a C-beta reverse primer served the first two PCR rounds, at around 11 cycles each. TCRdb processed the multiplex PCR reads anew with MiXCR; each CDR3 protein has one entry. Of around 330,000 distinct CDR3 sequences in the sample, approximately 54% are singletons; the top ten hold approximately 15%. The source of the blood RNA was unsorted whole blood, and germline DNA was extracted as well. Specimen: peripheral blood. These receptors all stem from a woman aged 30 to 39 with primary liver carcinoma and hepatitis B virus infection.

This clonotype came up many times. The chain uses TRBV6-6 and TRBJ2-1; D is perhaps TRBD1 (8 bases). V was clipped by 6 bases and J by 4 bases, with 16 bases between them. This CDR3 has 15 amino acids. Per the germline V gene, CDR1 is MNHNY and CDR2 is SVGAGI (reference sequence). CDR3 DNA sequence: TGTGCCAGCAGATCACAGGGGGGGGGGTACAATGAGCAGTTCTTC. It codes for CASRSQGGGYNEQFF.

J is TRBJ2-1 and V is TRBV7-9, with D perhaps TRBD2 (5 bases). Germline CDR1 SEHNR, CDR2 FQNEAQ (reference sequence). The CDR3 is 17 amino acids. The V end was cut by 7 bases, the J end by 4 bases, with 23 bases between. The CDR3 DNA reads TGTGCCAGCATCATTTGGGGAGTAGCGAACCGTTACAATGAGCAGTTCTTC. It yields the protein CASIIWGVANRYNEQFF.

Here the CDR3 DNA reads TGCGCCAGCAGTCCATCCGGGACAGGGGCCCAGTACTTC. Amino acids: CASSPSGTGAQYF. V is TRBV10-1 and J is TRBJ2-5; 10 bases are a match to TRBD1. CDR1 WNHNN and CDR2 SYGVQD come from the germline V gene (reference sequence). Trimming at V came to 5 bases and at J to 9 bases, leaving 6 bases not matched to a gene. The CDR3 is 13 residues long.

In the case of this clonotype: The junction departs from germline at one end; a sequencing error may be responsible. V usage is TRBV4-3 and J usage is TRBJ2-3; TRBD2 aligns across 7 bases. CDR1 LGHNA and CDR2 YSLEER come from the germline V gene. The CDR3 is 16 amino acids. CDR3 amino acids: CVSSQDWLAGTDTQYF. CDR3 bases: TGCGTCAGCAGCCAAGACTGGCTAGCGGGCACAGATACGCAGTATTTT.

This clonotype was seen more than once but under ten times. V gene TRBV6-1 combines with J gene TRBJ1-5, with D hard to call. The V gene lost 4 bases and the J gene lost 4 bases, with 8 bases spanning the gap. The CDR3 covers 13 residues. CDR1 is MNHNS, CDR2 SASEGT, per germline. The DNA for the CDR3 is TGTGCCAGCAGTGGTAATAGGAATCAGCCCCAGCATTTT. It yields the protein CASSGNRNQPQHF.

The chain joins TRBV12-3 or TRBV12-4 to TRBJ2-2; D is unclear. This CDR3 is 14 amino acids long. Trimming took 4 bases from V and 7 from J, leaving 13 bases between them. The CDR3 loop reads CASSSDIGIGELFF. DNA of the CDR3: TGTGCCAGCAGTTCCGATATCGGCATCGGGGAGCTGTTTTTT.

This clonotype was seen at least ten times. The chain links TRBV6-5 to TRBJ2-3; 12 bases agree with TRBD2. With V trimmed by 6 bases and J by 10 bases, 11 bases remained unmatched. The CDR3 spans 15 residues. Germline V gives CDR1 MNHEY, CDR2 SVGAGI. CDR3 protein: CASRADGLAGIAQYF. CDR3 coding DNA: TGTGCCAGCAGAGCTGACGGACTAGCGGGAATCGCGCAGTATTTT.

Details on this clonotype: Germline and junction disagree at one end, which may indicate a read error. The chain recombines TRBV11-2 with TRBJ2-1; 8 positions agree with TRBD2. Germline V CDR1 and CDR2: SGHAT, FQNNGV. This CDR3 comprises 18 residues. As DNA, the CDR3 is TGTGCCAGCAGCTTCTCCGGGACTAGTTTTTTGTGGGGCAATGAGCAGTTCTTT. This gives the protein CASSFSGTSFLWGNEQFF.

The chain is built from TRBV28 and TRBJ2-1; 13 nucleotides match TRBD2. This CDR3 spans 18 amino acids. Trimming took 4 bases from V and 3 from J; bases not matched to a gene: 9. Germline lookup yields CDR1 MDHEN and CDR2 SYDVKM. The CDR3 DNA reads as TGTGCCAGCAGTTCCCCCGGGACTAGCGGGAACTACTACAATGAGCAGTTCTTC. Its translation is CASSSPGTSGNYYNEQFF.

The sample holds many counts of this clonotype. CDR3 protein: CASSSRTSWGNEQFF. The DNA for the CDR3 is TGTGCCAGCAGCTCTCGGACTAGCTGGGGGAATGAGCAGTTCTTC. The V and J genes are TRBV5-5 and TRBJ2-1; 8 positions match TRBD2. This CDR3 spans 15 amino acids. Looked up from germline, CDR1 is SGHKS and CDR2 is YYEKEE (reference sequence). V shed 3 bases, J shed 7 bases, and the junction held 9 bases outside the gene matches.

Details on this clonotype: With a much larger clone just one base away, this may be a read error. This rearrangement joins TRBV12-3 or TRBV12-4 to TRBJ2-3; tentatively, D is TRBD2 (5 bases). The germline V and J ends were trimmed by 3 bases and 2 bases, with 18 bases remaining between them. The length of the CDR3 is 17 residues. CDR3 sequence: CASSLVVAGMLTDTQYF. In DNA form, the CDR3 reads TGTGCCAGCAGTTTGGTGGTAGCCGGGATGCTCACAGATACGCAGTATTTT.

This clonotype turned up a few times. The CDR3: CASSQDRVAKLFF. The CDR3 DNA reads TGTGCCAGCAGCCAAGATAGGGTGGCAAAACTGTTTTTT. The V gene is TRBV4-2, the J gene TRBJ1-4; D is ambiguous. V was shortened by 0 bases and J by 10 bases, with 9 bases between the two germline ends. The CDR3 sequence is 13 residues long. Looked up from germline, CDR1 is LGHNA and CDR2 is YNFKEQ.

As concerns this clonotype: A single base separates this from a much larger clone, so it may be a read error. The chain has TRBV29-1 and TRBJ2-2; 14 bases are shared with TRBD2. This CDR3 has 17 residues. From germline, CDR1 is SQVTM and CDR2 ANQGSEA. J was trimmed by 2 bases and V by 5 bases; bases with no gene match: 7. CDR3 protein: CSVKTSGGALNTGELFF. Written as DNA, the CDR3 is TGCAGCGTTAAGACTAGCGGGGGGGCCCTCAACACCGGGGAGCTGTTTTTT.

Details on this clonotype: Possible read error: a much larger clone is one base away. The V and J genes are TRBV6-2 or TRBV6-3 and TRBJ2-1, with 7 bases matching TRBD2. This CDR3 spans 18 amino acids. Germline V CDR1 and CDR2: MNHEY, SVGEGT. Here the CDR3 reads CASTYSAGGSFIYNEQFF. The CDR3 DNA reads TGTGCCAGCACTTACTCTGCTGGCGGGAGCTTCATTTACAATGAGCAGTTCTTC.

This clonotype was observed at least ten times. The chain links TRBV11-2 to TRBJ2-2; weak D call: TRBD2 (5 bases). The CDR3 is made up of 14 amino acids. Germline CDR1 SGHAT, CDR2 FQNNGV. The ends were cut back, 4 bases at V and 6 bases at J, with 12 bases in the middle. CDR3 in amino acids: CASSSNGEPGELFF. The CDR3 DNA is TGTGCCAGCAGCTCCAACGGGGAGCCCGGGGAGCTGTTTTTT.

V usage is TRBV6-1 and J usage is TRBJ2-2, with D hard to call. The germline gives CDR1 MNHNS, CDR2 SASEGT. This CDR3 contains 12 residues. The V gene lost 1 base and the J gene lost 7 bases, with 4 bases spanning the gap. CDR3 loop: CASSEGVGELFF. CDR3 sequence (DNA): TGTGCCAGCAGTGAAGGGGTCGGGGAGCTGTTTTTT.

The chain couples TRBV6-1 to TRBJ2-5; D gene uncertain. V was pared by 6 bases and J by 0 bases, with 11 bases between. The CDR3 sequence is 14 residues long. CDR1 is MNHNS and CDR2 is SASEGT in the germline V gene. This chain's CDR3 is CASSLYTYQETQYF. CDR3 in DNA: TGTGCCAGCAGCCTATACACGTACCAAGAGACCCAGTACTTC.